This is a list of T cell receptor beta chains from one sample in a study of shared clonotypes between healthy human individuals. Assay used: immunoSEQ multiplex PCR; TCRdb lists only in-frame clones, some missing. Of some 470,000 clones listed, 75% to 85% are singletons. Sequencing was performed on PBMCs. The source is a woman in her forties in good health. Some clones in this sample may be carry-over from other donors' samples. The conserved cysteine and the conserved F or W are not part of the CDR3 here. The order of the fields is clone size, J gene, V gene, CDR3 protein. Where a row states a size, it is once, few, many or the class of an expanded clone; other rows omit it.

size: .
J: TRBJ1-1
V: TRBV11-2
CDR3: ASSPYPSSGHSNTEAF

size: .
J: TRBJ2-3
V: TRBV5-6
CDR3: ASSSRPTDTQY

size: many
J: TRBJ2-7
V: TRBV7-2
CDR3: ASSLATTSANSPYEQY

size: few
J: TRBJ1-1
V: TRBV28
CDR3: ASSFWAGRAF

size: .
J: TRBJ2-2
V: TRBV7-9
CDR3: ASSPPGVGDTGELF

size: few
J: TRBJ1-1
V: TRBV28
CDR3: ASSFEGPEAF

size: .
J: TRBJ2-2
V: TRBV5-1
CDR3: ASSSGLETGELF

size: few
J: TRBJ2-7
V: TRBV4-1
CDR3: ASSPPSAYEQY

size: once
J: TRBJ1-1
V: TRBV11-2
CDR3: ATARVRVAEAF

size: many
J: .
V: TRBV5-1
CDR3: ASSSDSHYEQY

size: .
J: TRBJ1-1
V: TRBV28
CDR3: ASNLPHMNTEAF

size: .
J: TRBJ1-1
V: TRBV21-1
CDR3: ASSPRGRITEAF

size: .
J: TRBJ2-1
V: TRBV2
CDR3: ASNLLWTSGGYNEQF

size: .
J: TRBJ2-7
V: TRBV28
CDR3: ASSLGLGSGASQY

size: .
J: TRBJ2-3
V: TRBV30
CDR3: AWSVQGGDTQY

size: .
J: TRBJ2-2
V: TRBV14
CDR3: ASSQDWPAGGTGELF

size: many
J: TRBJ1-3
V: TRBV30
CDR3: AWSWGGSGNTIY

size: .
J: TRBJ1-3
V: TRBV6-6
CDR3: ASRPGQSSGNTIY

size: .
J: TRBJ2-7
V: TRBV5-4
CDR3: ASSLTGTGYEQY

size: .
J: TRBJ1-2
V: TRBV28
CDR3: ASGSGTSIP

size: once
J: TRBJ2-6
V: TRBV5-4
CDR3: ASSLKSSGISGANVLT

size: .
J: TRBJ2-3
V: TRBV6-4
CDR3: ASSPGRHTDTQY

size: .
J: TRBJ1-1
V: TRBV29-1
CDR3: SVEDAGFAF

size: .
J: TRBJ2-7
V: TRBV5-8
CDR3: ASSLVAGLSSYEQY

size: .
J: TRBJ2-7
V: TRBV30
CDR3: AWNGQGASYEQY

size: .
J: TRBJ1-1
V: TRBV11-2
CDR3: ASSLGTNTEAF

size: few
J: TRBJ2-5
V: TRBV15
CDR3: ATSRRQGETQY

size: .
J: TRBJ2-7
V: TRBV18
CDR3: ASSPPSRASGNPYEQY

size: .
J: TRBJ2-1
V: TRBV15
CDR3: ATSRALAGGSNEQF

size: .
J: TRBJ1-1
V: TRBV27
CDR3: ASSRGQGNTEAF

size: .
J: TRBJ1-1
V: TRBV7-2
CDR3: ASSLRGSGEAF

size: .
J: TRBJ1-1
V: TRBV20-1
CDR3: SALEAF

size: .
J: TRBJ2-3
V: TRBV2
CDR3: ASLLLGATDTQY

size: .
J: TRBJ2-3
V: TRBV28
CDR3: ASSLIRPSTDTQY

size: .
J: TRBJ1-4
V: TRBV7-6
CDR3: ASSLEAGFNEKLF

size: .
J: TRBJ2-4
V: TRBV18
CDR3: ASSPVTKNIQY

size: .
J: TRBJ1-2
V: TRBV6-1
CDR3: ASNANYGYT

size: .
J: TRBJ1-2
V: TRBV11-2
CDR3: ASSKPGRSYYGYT

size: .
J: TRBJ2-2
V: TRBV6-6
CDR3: ASRLGGIGELF

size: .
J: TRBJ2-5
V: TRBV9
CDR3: ASSPSGGETQY

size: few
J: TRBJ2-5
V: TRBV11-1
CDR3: ASALGGLETQY

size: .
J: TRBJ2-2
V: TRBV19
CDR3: ASSIAVGNTGELF

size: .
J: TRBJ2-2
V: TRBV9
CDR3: ASSVRDRGELF

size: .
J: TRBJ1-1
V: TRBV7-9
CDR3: ASNRMAGTEAF

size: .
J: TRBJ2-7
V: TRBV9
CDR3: ASSVSDRASSYEQY

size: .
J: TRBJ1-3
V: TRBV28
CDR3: ASSFSNTIY

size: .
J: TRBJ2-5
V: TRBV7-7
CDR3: ASSPLGRKETQY

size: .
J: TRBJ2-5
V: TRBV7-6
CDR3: ASSLGGGFEETQY